The present entry profiles one T cell receptor beta chain with its context. The data derive from a study of control samples from healthy donors and cancer patients. Trimming left V 3 bases short and J 9 bases short, with 18 bases between. This CDR3 region has 14 residues. The germline gives CDR1 DFQATT, CDR2 SNEGSKA (reference sequence). The assay was immunoSEQ multiplex PCR, and TCRdb's table has in-frame clones only and misses some. The sample lists 130,000 to 150,000 clones; just under 95% were seen once. The sequence came from a man aged 25-40 years in good health. The specimen was blood. The rearrangement links TRBV20-1 to TRBJ2-1, with TRBD1 as a possible D gene (6 bases). Here the CDR3 reads CSASSLTGASEQFF. As DNA, the CDR3 is TGCAGTGCTAGTAGCCTGACAGGAGCTTCTGAGCAGTTCTTC.